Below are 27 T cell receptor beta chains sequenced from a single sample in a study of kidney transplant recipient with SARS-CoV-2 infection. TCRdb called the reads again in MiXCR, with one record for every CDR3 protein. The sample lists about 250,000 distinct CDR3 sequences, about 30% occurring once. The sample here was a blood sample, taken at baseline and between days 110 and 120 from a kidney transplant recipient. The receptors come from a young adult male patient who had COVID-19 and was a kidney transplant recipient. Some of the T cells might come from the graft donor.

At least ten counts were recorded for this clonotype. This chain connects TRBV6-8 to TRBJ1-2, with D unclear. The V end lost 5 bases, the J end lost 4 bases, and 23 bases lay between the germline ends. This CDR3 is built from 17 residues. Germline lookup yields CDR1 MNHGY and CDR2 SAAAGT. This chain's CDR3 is CASSEETRSRKTYGYTF. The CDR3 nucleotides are TGTGCCAGCAGTGAGGAAACACGCTCTAGAAAGACCTATGGCTACACCTTC.

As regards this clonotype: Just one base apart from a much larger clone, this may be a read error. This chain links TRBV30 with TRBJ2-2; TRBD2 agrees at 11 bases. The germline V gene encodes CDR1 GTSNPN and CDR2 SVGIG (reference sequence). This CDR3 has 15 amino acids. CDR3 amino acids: CAWSVTSGSAGELSF. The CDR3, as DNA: TGTGCCTGGAGTGTTACTAGCGGGAGTGCCGGGGAGCTGTCTTTT.

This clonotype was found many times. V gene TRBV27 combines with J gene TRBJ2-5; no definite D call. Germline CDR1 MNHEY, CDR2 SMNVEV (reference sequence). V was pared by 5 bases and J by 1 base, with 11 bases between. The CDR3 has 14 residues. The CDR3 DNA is TGTGCCAGCAGTGTGGGCAGAACCCAAGAGACCCAGTACTTC. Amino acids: CASSVGRTQETQYF.

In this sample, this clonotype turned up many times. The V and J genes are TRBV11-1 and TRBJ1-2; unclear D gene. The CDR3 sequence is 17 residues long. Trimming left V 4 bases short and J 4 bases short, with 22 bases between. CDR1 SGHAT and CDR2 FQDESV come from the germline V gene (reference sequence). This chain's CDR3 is CASSYVNKAGKTYGYTF. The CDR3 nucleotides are TGTGCCAGCAGCTACGTAAATAAGGCTGGAAAGACCTATGGCTACACCTTC.

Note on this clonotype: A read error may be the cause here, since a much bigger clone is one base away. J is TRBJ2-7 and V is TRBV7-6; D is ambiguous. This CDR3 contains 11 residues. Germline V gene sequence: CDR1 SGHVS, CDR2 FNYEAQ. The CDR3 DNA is TGTGCCAGCTCCGGAAGCTACGGGCAGTACTTC. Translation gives CASSGSYGQYF.

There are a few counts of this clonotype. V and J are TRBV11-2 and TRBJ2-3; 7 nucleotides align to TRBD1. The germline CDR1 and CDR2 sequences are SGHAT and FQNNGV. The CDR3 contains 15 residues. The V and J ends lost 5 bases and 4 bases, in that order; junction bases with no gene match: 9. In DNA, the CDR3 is TGTGCCAGCAGCATCGACAGGGAGACTTCAGATACGCAGTATTTT. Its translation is CASSIDRETSDTQYF. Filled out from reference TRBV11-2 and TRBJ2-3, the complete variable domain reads EAGVAQSPRYKIIEKRQSVAFWCNPISGHATLYWYQQILGQGPKLLIQFQNNGVVDDSQLPKDRFSAERLKGVDSTLKIQPAKLEDSAVYLCASSIDRETSDTQYFGPGTRLTVL.

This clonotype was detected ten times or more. The CDR3 sequence: CASRHNIATVMQDTQYF. The CDR3 DNA reads TGTGCCAGCAGGCATAATATAGCTACAGTCATGCAAGATACGCAGTATTTT. The rearrangement links TRBV21-1 to TRBJ2-3. TRBV21-1 is marked as a pseudogene. This CDR3 has 17 residues.

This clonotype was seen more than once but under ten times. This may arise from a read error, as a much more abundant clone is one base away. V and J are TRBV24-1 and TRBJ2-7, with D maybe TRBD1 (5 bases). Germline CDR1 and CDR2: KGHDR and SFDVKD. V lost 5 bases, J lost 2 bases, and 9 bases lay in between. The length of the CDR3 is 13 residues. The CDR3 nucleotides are TGTGCCACCAGTGGTACAGGTACCTACGAGCAGTACTTC. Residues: CATSGTGTYEQYF.

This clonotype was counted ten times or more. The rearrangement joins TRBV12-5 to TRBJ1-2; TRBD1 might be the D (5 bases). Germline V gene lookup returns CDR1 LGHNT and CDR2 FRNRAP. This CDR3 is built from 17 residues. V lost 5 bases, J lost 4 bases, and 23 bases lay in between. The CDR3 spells CASGEKSLQGKTYGYTF. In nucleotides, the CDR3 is TGTGCTAGTGGTGAGAAGTCTTTGCAGGGAAAGACCTATGGCTACACCTTC.

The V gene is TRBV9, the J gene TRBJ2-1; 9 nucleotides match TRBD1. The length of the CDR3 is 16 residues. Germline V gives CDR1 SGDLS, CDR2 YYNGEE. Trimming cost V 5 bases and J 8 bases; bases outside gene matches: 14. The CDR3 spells CASSVLAGTGLYEQFF. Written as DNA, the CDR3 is TGTGCCAGCAGTGTCCTTGCCGGGACAGGGTTGTATGAGCAGTTCTTC.

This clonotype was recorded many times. The CDR3 DNA sequence: TGTGCCACCAGTGACCCGACAGAAGAGACCCAGTACTTC. Its translation is CATSDPTEETQYF. The rearrangement joins TRBV24-1 to TRBJ2-5, with D perhaps matching TRBD1 (5 bases). The ends were cut back, 4 bases at V and 3 bases at J, with 8 bases in the middle. In germline, CDR1 is KGHDR, CDR2 SFDVKD. This CDR3 is built from 13 residues.

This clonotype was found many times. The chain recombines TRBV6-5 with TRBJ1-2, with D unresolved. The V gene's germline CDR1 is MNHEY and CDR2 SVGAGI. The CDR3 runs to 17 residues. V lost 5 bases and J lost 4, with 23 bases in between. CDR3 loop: CASSHVVSMRKTYGYTF. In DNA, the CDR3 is TGTGCCAGCAGTCACGTCGTCTCTATGCGAAAGACCTATGGCTACACCTTC.

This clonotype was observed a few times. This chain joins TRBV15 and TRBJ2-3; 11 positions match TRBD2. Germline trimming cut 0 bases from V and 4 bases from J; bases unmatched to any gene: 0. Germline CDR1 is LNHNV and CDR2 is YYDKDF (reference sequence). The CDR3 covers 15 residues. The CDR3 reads CATSRDSGGADTQYF. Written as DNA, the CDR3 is TGTGCCACCAGCAGAGATAGCGGGGGGGCAGATACGCAGTATTTT.

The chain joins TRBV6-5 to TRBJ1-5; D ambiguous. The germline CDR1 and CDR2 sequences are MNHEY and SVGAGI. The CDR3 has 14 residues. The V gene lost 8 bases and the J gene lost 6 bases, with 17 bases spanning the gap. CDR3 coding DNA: TGTGCCAGCGGTGAGGAACAAGGGCGTCAGCCCCAGCATTTT. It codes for CASGEEQGRQPQHF.

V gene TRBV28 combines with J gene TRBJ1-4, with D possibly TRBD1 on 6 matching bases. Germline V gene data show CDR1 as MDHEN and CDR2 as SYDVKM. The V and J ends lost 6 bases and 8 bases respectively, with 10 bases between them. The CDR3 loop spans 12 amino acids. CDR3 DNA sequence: TGTGCCAGCAGCCTCGACAGGGAAAAACTGTTTTTT. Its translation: CASSLDREKLFF. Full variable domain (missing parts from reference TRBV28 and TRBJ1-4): DVKVTQSSRYLVKRTGEKVFLECVQDMDHENMFWYRQDPGLGLRLIYFSYDVKMKEKGDIPEGYSVSREKKERFSLILESASTNQTSMYLCASSLDREKLFFGSGTQLSVL.

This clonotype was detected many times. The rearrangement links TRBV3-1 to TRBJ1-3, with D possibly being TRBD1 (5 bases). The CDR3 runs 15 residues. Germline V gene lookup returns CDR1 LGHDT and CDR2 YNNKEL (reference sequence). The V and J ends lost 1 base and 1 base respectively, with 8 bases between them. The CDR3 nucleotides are TGTGCCAGCAGCCAAGGTCGACAGTCTGGAAACACCATATATTTT. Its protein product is CASSQGRQSGNTIYF.

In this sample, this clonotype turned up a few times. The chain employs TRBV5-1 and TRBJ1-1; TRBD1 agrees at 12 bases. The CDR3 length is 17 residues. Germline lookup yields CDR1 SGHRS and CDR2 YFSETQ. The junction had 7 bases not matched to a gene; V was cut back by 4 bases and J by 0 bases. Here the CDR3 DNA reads TGCGCCAGCAGCACTCACAGGGACAGGGGGCTGAACACTGAAGCTTTCTTT. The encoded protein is CASSTHRDRGLNTEAFF.

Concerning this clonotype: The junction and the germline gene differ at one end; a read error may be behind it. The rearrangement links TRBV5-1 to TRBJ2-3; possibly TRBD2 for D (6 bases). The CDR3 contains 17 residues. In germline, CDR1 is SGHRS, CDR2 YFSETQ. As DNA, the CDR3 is TGCGCCGGCAGCCCTACCGACGGACTACCCAACACAGATACGCAGTATTTT. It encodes CAGSPTDGLPNTDTQYF.

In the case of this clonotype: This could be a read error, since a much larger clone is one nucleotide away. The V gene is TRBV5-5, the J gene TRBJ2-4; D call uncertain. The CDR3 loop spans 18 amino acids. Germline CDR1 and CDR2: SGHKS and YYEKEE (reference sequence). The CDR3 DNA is TGTGCCAGCCATAGATTGTGTCTCGCACAAAGTCGGGCCAACGTCCTGGCTTTC. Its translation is CASHRLCLAQSRANVLAF. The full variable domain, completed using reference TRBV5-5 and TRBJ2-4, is DAGVTQSPTHLIKTRGQQVTLRCSPISGHKSVSWYQQVLGQGPQFIFQYYEKEERGRGNFPDRFSARQFPNYSSELNVNALLLGDSALYLCASHRLCLAQSRANVLAFGAGTRLSVL.

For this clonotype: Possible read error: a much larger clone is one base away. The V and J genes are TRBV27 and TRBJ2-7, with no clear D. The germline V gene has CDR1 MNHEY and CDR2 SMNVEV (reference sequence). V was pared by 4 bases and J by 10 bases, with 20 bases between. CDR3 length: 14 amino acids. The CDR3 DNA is TGTGCCAGCAGTTGGACGAGTCCCCAAGAGATCCAGTACTTC. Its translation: CASSWTSPQEIQYF.

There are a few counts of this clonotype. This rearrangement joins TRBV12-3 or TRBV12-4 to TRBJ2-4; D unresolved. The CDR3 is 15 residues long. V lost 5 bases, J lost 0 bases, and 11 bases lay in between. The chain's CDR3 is CASSQTELAKNIQYF. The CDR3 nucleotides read TGTGCCAGCAGTCAGACTGAACTAGCCAAAAACATTCAGTACTTC.

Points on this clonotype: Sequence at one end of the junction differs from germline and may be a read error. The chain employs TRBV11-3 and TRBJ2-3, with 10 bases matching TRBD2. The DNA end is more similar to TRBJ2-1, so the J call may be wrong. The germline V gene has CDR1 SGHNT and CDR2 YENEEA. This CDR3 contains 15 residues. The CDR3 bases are TGTGCCGGCAGCTTAGAAGCGGGGGGGAGGAATGAGCAGTTCTTC. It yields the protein CAGSLEAGGRNEQFF.

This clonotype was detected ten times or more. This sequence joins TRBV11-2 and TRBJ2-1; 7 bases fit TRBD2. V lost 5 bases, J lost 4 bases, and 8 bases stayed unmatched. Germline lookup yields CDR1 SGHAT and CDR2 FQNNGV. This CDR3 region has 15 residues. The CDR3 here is CASSPWSGNYNEQFF. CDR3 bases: TGTGCCAGCAGCCCCTGGAGCGGGAATTACAATGAGCAGTTCTTC.

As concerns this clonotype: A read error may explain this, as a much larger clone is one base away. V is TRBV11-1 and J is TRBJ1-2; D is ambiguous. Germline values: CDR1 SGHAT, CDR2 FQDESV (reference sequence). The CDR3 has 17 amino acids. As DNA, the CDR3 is TGTGCCGGCAGCGCAGAATCTAAGGCTGGAAAGACCTATGGCTACACCTTC. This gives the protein CAGSAESKAGKTYGYTF.

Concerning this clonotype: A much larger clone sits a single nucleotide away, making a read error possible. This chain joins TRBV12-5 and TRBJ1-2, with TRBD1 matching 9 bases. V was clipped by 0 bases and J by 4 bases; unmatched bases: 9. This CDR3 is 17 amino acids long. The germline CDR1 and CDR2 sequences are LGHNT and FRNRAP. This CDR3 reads CASGLVRPQGQGYGYTF. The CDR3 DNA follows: TGTGCTAGTGGTTTGGTACGACCTCAGGGACAGGGCTATGGCTACACCTTC.

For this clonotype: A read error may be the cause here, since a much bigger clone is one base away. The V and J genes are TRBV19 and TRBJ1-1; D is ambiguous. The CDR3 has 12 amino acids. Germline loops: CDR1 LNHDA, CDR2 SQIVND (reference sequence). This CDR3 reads CTSRTPNTEAFF. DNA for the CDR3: TGTACCAGTCGGACCCCGAACACTGAAGCTTTCTTT.

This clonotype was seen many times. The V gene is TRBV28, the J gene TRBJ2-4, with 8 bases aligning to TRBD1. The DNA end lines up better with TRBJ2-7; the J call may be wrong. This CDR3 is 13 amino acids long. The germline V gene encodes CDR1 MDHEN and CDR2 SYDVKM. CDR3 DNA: TGTGCCACAGACAGGGGAATATCCTACGAGCAGTACTTC. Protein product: CATDRGISYEQYF.